This section outlines one T cell receptor (beta chain) sequence together with its context. Antigen specificity is unknown. Tagging with unique molecular identifiers was a feature of the TCR beta cDNA libraries. With about 0.95 to 11 million T cells as the source, roughly 0.5 million cDNA molecules resulted. One entry per CDR3 protein results from TCRdb running MiXCR on the PCR reads. This table holds some 240,000 distinct CDR3 sequences, about 38% found once. Looked up from germline, CDR1 is LGHDT and CDR2 is YNNKEL (reference sequence). Trimming shortened V by 1 base and J by 6 bases, and 12 bases separated the two germline ends. This CDR3 has 14 amino acids. The entry originates in a study of post-analysis software for immune sequencing data. In the study overall: The courses of disease that were included comprised relapsing-remitting, secondary progressive and progressive-relapsing multiple sclerosis.

Study-level findings and limits: Normalized Chao1 diversity in multiple sclerosis patients fell significantly below that of controls. The authors found that F measure strongly co-clustered same-batch samples. With TRBV5-6, TRBV5-1 and TRBV20-1 included, about five TRBV segments were more frequent in patients than in controls.

This receptor was obtained from a girl aged 10 to 17 with multiple sclerosis. This chain connects TRBV3-1 to TRBJ1-1; no clear D. The source material was blood. CDR3 DNA sequence: TGTGCCAGCAGCCAAGTAGCCCATCCTCCTGAAGCTTTCTTT. The encoded protein is CASSQVAHPPEAFF.